This is a list of T cell receptor beta chains from one sample in a study of PD-L1 blockade in urothelial cancer. The data were produced by immunoSEQ multiplex PCR, yet TCRdb's version contains in-frame clones alone and is incomplete. The top ten hold roughly 5% of the sample, which has 45,000 to 60,000 clones, 84% seen once. Sequenced material: PBMCs, taken around atezolizumab (anti-PD-L1) treatment. The receptor set was obtained from a man in his forties or fifties with urothelial cancer. The conserved cysteine and the conserved F or W are not part of the CDR3 here. Some rows mark clone size as missing; the rest say once, few, many or name a class of expanded clone.

CDR3aa	j_gene	abundance	v_gene
ASSLIGESNLF	TRBJ2-2	.	TRBV7-3
ASSEGGQFSQY	TRBJ2-4	.	TRBV6-1
SAAGPQQF	TRBJ2-1	.	TRBV20-1
ASRRTEQDTQY	TRBJ2-3	few	TRBV19
ASSARTSGIYEQY	TRBJ2-7	.	TRBV7-9
ASSSQGPNTEAF	TRBJ1-1	.	TRBV27
ASSRFGQYSGNTIY	TRBJ1-3	.	TRBV5-4
ASSFSGTGTSST	TRBJ1-2	.	TRBV28
ASSFKRLDSGANVLT	TRBJ2-6	.	TRBV7-3
ASSVVGGSTDTQY	TRBJ2-3	.	TRBV9
AISEPTGLYGYT	TRBJ1-2	few	TRBV10-3
ASSLSQGQRETQY	TRBJ2-5	.	TRBV7-9
ASSGQNSDYEQY	TRBJ2-7	.	TRBV19
ASSLLYRGGGTDTQY	TRBJ2-3	once	TRBV28
ASSKATGSGANVLT	TRBJ2-6	.	TRBV21-1
ASSHQVAEQY	TRBJ2-7	once	TRBV28